These T cell receptor beta chains were read from a single sample in a study of T cells in tumors after PD-1 blockade. The assay was immunoSEQ multiplex PCR, and TCRdb's table has in-frame clones only and misses some. The table lists around 50,000 clones, approximately 80% of them singletons. The sequencing used PBMCs, collected before anti-PD-1 therapy. The origin of the receptors is a human donor with advanced basal cell or squamous cell carcinoma (not recorded which). The CDR3 runs from the conserved cysteine through the conserved F or W. A D gene is named only where the DNA matches it firmly. Only some rows state a clone size, as once, few, many or a class for expanded clones.

j_call v_call d_call clone_size cdr3_aa cdr3_nt
TRBJ1-4 TRBV7-9 . . CASSWGEKLFF TGTGCCAGCAGCTGGGGTGAAAAACTGTTTTTT
TRBJ1-4 TRBV5-1 . . CASWAGGGPYSEKLFF TGCGCCAGCTGGGCCGGCGGGGGGCCTTATAGTGAAAAACTGTTTTTT
TRBJ2-1 TRBV6-6 TRBD2 . CASSLLAGGPDEQFF TGTGCCAGCAGTTTACTAGCGGGAGGGCCGGATGAGCAGTTCTTC
TRBJ2-2 TRBV9 TRBD2 . CASTPGSGGLRTGELFF TGTGCCAGCACTCCGGGGAGCGGGGGCCTCCGTACCGGGGAGCTGTTTTTT
TRBJ2-3 TRBV2 TRBD2 . CASRPGLAASDTQYF TGTGCCAGCAGACCGGGACTAGCGGCCTCAGATACGCAGTATTTT
TRBJ1-3 TRBV18 . . CASSPLGVQGPAGGNTIYF TGTGCCAGCTCACCATTGGGGGTCCAGGGACCCGCCGGGGGAAACACCATATATTTT
TRBJ2-1 TRBV5-1 TRBD2 . CASTGRGSYNEQFF TGCGCCAGCACCGGGAGGGGTTCCTACAATGAGCAGTTCTTC
TRBJ1-6 TRBV9 . . CASSVKSFDSPLHF TGTGCCAGCAGCGTAAAGTCTTTCGATTCACCCCTCCACTTT
TRBJ2-1 TRBV28 . . CASRPDSYNEQFF TGTGCCAGCAGACCTGACAGCTACAATGAGCAGTTCTTC
TRBJ1-5 TRBV7-2 . few CASSLGRNNQPQHF TGTGCCAGCAGCTTGGGGAGGAACAATCAGCCCCAGCATTTT
TRBJ2-3 TRBV19 TRBD1 once CASSTDRESHF TGTGCCAGTAGTACGGACAGGGAAAGTCATTTT
TRBJ1-1 TRBV6-1 . . CASSEPGMTEAFF TGTGCCAGCAGTGAACCAGGGATGACTGAAGCTTTCTTT
TRBJ1-2 TRBV6-6 . . CASSNARHQNGYTF TGTGCCAGCAGCAACGCCCGACATCAGAATGGCTACACCTTC
TRBJ1-5 TRBV19 . . CASSIAAGRGQPQHF TGTGCCAGTAGTATAGCGGCAGGGAGAGGTCAGCCCCAGCATTTT
TRBJ2-2 TRBV5-1 . . CASSLNNLNTGELFF TGCGCCAGCAGCTTGAATAACTTGAACACCGGGGAGCTGTTTTTT
TRBJ1-2 TRBV7-9 . . CASSLAEAQGWGYTF TGTGCCAGCAGCTTAGCCGAGGCACAGGGTTGGGGCTACACCTTC
TRBJ2-7 TRBV18 TRBD1 . CASSQGQGFLEQYF TGTGCCAGCTCACAGGGACAGGGGTTTCTCGAGCAGTACTTC
TRBJ1-2 TRBV14 . . CASSPIGQLTNYGYTF TGTGCCAGCAGCCCTATCGGACAGCTAACTAACTATGGCTACACCTTC
TRBJ2-1 TRBV6-5 . . CASSYSPRGGEQFF TGTGCCAGCAGTTACTCGCCCAGGGGGGGTGAGCAGTTCTTC
TRBJ2-3 TRBV5-6 . few CASSLTRHDDTDTQYF TGTGCCAGCAGCTTGACTCGGCACGACGACACAGATACGCAGTATTTT
TRBJ1-2 TRBV5-8 . . CASSLGNYGYTF TGTGCCAGCAGCTTGGGGAACTATGGCTACACCTTC
TRBJ1-2 TRBV5-4 . . CASSLPGGSDGYTF TGTGCCAGCAGCCTACCGGGGGGCTCGGATGGCTACACCTTC
TRBJ2-3 TRBV7-6 TRBD1 . CASSDPGTGHTQYF TGTGCCAGCAGCGATCCCGGGACAGGGCACACGCAGTATTTT